This T cell receptor (beta chain) derives from a study of T cell repertoires in cytomegalovirus infection (dated by TCRdb to between 2017 and 2020). For the wider study: Donor HLA type was relevant to the analysis, as public TCR beta signatures indicated carriage of CMV infection together with the matching HLA type.

Data came from an Illumina HiSeq 1500. TCRdb cleaned the public reads at Q25 with fastp, built clones with MiXCR and kept in-frame beta chains. Entries that share a CDR3 protein sequence are merged under the most common genes and DNA. For this sample the table gives roughly 630,000 distinct CDR3 sequences, of which 20% to 25% were detected only once. 7.5% to 9% of the sample goes to the ten largest clones. Findings and caveats that apply to the study as a whole: In both this cohort and an independent roughly 360-donor cohort, the cumulative frequency of public TCR beta family members distinguished carriers of CMV infection plus the relevant HLA type. The ex vivo response was dominated by HLA-C-restricted CMV-specific TCR beta clonotypes, which also provided the single most frequent clonotype in two of eight donors.

This clonotype was detected only once. Its antigen remains undetermined. One junction end disagrees with the germline gene, perhaps due to a read error. Sequencing was carried out using CD8+ T cells from PBMCs. This TCR derives from a human donor in good health (CMV status not recorded). Some clones in this sample may be carry-over from other donors' samples.

This receptor carries the CDR3 CARSQGPHNSSYEQYF. The DNA sequence follows: TGTGCCAGAAGCCAAGGTCCCCACAACAGCTCCTACGAGCAGTACTTC. The sequence joins TRBV14 to TRBJ2-7, with the D gene call left open. In the germline V gene, CDR1 corresponds to SGHDN and CDR2 to FVKESK. Including cysteine and phenylalanine, the CDR3 has 16 amino acids. Just the 48-base CDR3 DNA is kept, in frame starting at base 1. The variable domain in full, with residues beyond the CDR3 obtained from the reference TRBV14 and TRBJ2-7 genes, is EAGVTQFPSHSVIEKGQTVTLRCDPISGHDNLYWYRRVMGKEIKFLLHFVKESKQDESGMPNNRFLAERTGGTYSTLKVQPAELEDSGVYFCARSQGPHNSSYEQYFGPGTRLTVT.